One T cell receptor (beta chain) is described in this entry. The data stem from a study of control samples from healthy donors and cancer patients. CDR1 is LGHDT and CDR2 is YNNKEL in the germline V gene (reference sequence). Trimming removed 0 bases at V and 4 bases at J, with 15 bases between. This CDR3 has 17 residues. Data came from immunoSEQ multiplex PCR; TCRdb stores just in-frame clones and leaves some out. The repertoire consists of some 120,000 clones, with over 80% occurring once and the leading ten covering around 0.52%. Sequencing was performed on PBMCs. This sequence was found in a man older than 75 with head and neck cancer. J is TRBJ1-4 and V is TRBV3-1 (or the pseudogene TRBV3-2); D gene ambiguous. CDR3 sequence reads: CASSQDRGADGNEKLFF. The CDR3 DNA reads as TGTGCCAGCAGCCAAGACAGAGGAGCCGATGGTAATGAAAAACTGTTTTTT.